This passage covers 23 T cell receptor beta chains from one sample sequenced in a study of blood T cell repertoires in COVID-19. Clones were sequenced by immunoSEQ multiplex PCR, and TCRdb holds only the in-frame ones, with some missing. This table holds about 74,000 clones, 70% to 80% found once. The sample comprised peripheral blood. These receptors originate from a man aged 70-80 years with acute or convalescent COVID-19.

The rearrangement uses TRBV29-1 and TRBJ1-3; 9 bases are a match to TRBD1. V shed 3 bases and J 4 bases; nucleotides not matched to a gene: 4. CDR1 is SQVTM and CDR2 is ANQGSEA in the germline V gene. The CDR3 is 14 residues long. CDR3 amino acids: CSVDRTGAGNTIYF. DNA for the CDR3: TGCAGCGTTGATAGGACAGGGGCCGGAAACACCATATATTTT. Drawing the rest from reference TRBV29-1 and TRBJ1-3, the complete variable domain is SAVISQKPSRDICQRGTSLTIQCQVDSQVTMMFWYRQQPGQSLTLIATANQGSEATYESGFVIDKFPISRPNLTFSTLTVSNMSPEDSSIYLCSVDRTGAGNTIYFGEGSWLTVV.

The chain is built from TRBV28 and TRBJ2-7; TRBD1 is a possible D gene (5 bases). CDR3 length: 15 amino acids. V lost 5 bases and J lost 3, with 17 bases in between. Per germline, CDR1 MDHEN and CDR2 SYDVKM. CDR3 bases: TGTGCCAGCAGTCCCCTTGAGACAGCCGTCTACGAGCAGTACTTC. It yields the protein CASSPLETAVYEQYF.

This clone turned up a few times. V gene TRBV19 combines with J gene TRBJ1-2; TRBD1 matches at 7 bases. V shed 6 bases, J shed 4 bases, and the junction held 11 bases outside the gene matches. There are 15 residues in the CDR3. Per the germline V gene, CDR1 is LNHDA and CDR2 is SQIVND (reference sequence). CDR3 bases: TGTGCCAGTAGCCCCGAGTCGACAGGGATCTATGGCTACACCTTC. Residues: CASSPESTGIYGYTF.

J is TRBJ2-1 and V is TRBV5-6, with 15 bases aligning to TRBD2. The length of the CDR3 is 16 residues. CDR1 SGHDT and CDR2 YYEEEE come from the germline V gene. Trimming at V came to 3 bases and at J to 7 bases, leaving 5 bases not matched to a gene. CDR3 sequence (DNA): TGTGCCAGCAGCTGGGGGACTAGCGGGAGGTGGAATGAGCAGTTCTTC. Its protein product is CASSWGTSGRWNEQFF.

This clone occurred a few times. This chain connects TRBV4-2 to TRBJ2-7; 8 bases map to TRBD2. CDR1 and CDR2 from the germline V gene are LGHNA and YNFKEQ. The J segment lost 5 bases and the V segment lost 3 bases, leaving 3 bases of the junction unmatched. The CDR3 spans 13 residues. Written as DNA, the CDR3 is TGTGCCAGCAGCCATTTCGGGAGGGACGAGCAGTACTTC. Translation: CASSHFGRDEQYF.

The chain couples TRBV3-1 (or the pseudogene TRBV3-2) to TRBJ1-1, with 7 bases aligning to TRBD1. The CDR3 runs 16 residues. The germline CDR1 and CDR2 sequences are LGHDT and YNNKEL (reference sequence). V lost 1 base to trimming and J lost 5 bases; unmatched junction nucleotides: 10. The CDR3 reads CASSQGGTGVWTEAFF. For the CDR3, the DNA is TGTGCCAGCAGCCAAGGAGGTACAGGGGTTTGGACTGAAGCTTTCTTT.

This clone counts as medium-sized. This chain joins TRBV5-4 and TRBJ2-7; possibly TRBD2 for D (6 bases). CDR1 and CDR2 (germline): SGHNT, YYREEE (reference sequence). The CDR3 contains 16 residues. V was clipped by 5 bases and J by 2 bases, with 20 bases between them. CDR3 region: CASSHPDGTVTYEQYF. In nucleotides, the CDR3 is TGTGCCAGCAGTCACCCTGACGGGACTGTAACCTACGAGCAGTACTTC.

This clone was seen only a few times. The rearrangement links TRBV15 to TRBJ1-2; TRBD1 might be the D (6 bases). Germline assignment: CDR1 LNHNV and CDR2 YYDKDF (reference sequence). The CDR3 length is 14 residues. Trimming removed 2 bases from V and 4 bases from J, with 11 bases in between. For the CDR3, the DNA is TGTGCCACCAGCAGACAGACAGGATTCTATGGCTACACCTTC. It specifies CATSRQTGFYGYTF.

The chain has TRBV3-1 (or the pseudogene TRBV3-2) and TRBJ2-1; D remains ambiguous. Germline CDR1 is LGHDT and CDR2 is YNNKEL (reference sequence). V was clipped by 2 bases and J by 4 bases, with 6 bases between them. The CDR3 runs 13 residues. The CDR3 DNA follows: TGTGCCAGCAGCCAAACACCGTACAATGAGCAGTTCTTC. It translates to CASSQTPYNEQFF.

The V call is TRBV28, the J call TRBJ2-3, with D maybe TRBD2 (5 bases). The CDR3 has 14 amino acids. Trimming left V 5 bases short and J 2 bases short, with 11 bases between. Germline values: CDR1 MDHEN, CDR2 SYDVKM. The CDR3 sequence: CASSEGGFTDTQYF. The CDR3 region has the DNA TGTGCCAGCAGTGAGGGCGGGTTCACAGATACGCAGTATTTT.

This rearrangement joins TRBV2 to TRBJ2-2, with D possibly TRBD1 on 5 matching bases. Germline V gene sequence: CDR1 SNHLY, CDR2 FYNNEI. V lost 5 bases, J lost 2 bases, and 15 bases lay in between. CDR3 length equals 16 residues. In DNA form, the CDR3 reads TGTGCCAGCAGTCTCAGGGCGTCCATCAACACCGGGGAGCTGTTTTTT. It translates to CASSLRASINTGELFF.

V usage is TRBV27 and J usage is TRBJ1-1, with D perhaps TRBD1 (6 bases). Per germline, CDR1 MNHEY and CDR2 SMNVEV (reference sequence). Trimming cost V 6 bases and J 0 bases, with 17 bases left between them. CDR3 size: 16 residues. CDR3 coding DNA: TGTGCCAGCAGAGGACAGCCGAGAGCGTTGAACACTGAAGCTTTCTTT. It specifies CASRGQPRALNTEAFF.

This clone was detected a few times. The chain couples TRBV28 to TRBJ1-5; 9 positions agree with TRBD1. The CDR3 loop spans 15 amino acids. Unmatched junction bases numbered 10, after V lost 8 bases and J lost 5 bases. Germline V CDR1 and CDR2: MDHEN, SYDVKM. The CDR3 loop reads CASLKTGQGHQPQHF. The CDR3 nucleotides are TGTGCCAGCCTTAAGACAGGACAGGGGCATCAGCCCCAGCATTTT.

This sequence joins TRBV7-6 and TRBJ2-2; D possibly corresponds to TRBD2 (5 bases). V lost 2 bases, J lost 2 bases, and 15 bases lay in between. Germline CDR1 SGHVS, CDR2 FNYEAQ. This CDR3 has 17 amino acids. CDR3 in DNA: TGTGCCAGCAGCTTACGGGGTGGAGGACCAAACACCGGGGAGCTGTTTTTT. This codes for CASSLRGGGPNTGELFF.

The rearrangement uses TRBV5-1 and TRBJ2-1; no reliable D call. Deletions cut 0 bases from V and 0 bases from J, with 4 bases between. CDR3 length equals 14 residues. Germline lookup yields CDR1 SGHRS and CDR2 YFSETQ. The CDR3 is CASSLASSYNEQFF. DNA for the CDR3: TGCGCCAGCAGCTTGGCTAGCTCCTACAATGAGCAGTTCTTC.

The chain uses TRBV18 and TRBJ2-7, with D possibly being TRBD2 (6 bases). V was pared by 8 bases and J by 4 bases, with 12 bases between. The CDR3 runs 12 residues. Germline V gene sequence: CDR1 KGHSH, CDR2 LQKENI. CDR3 sequence: CASAAREYEQYF. DNA of the CDR3: TGTGCCAGCGCGGCCCGGGAGTACGAGCAGTACTTC. The entire variable domain, with the rest obtained from reference TRBV18 and TRBJ2-7, is as follows: NAGVMQNPRHLVRRRGQEARLRCSPMKGHSHVYWYRQLPEEGLKFMVYLQKENIIDESGMPKERFSAEFPKEGPSILRIQQVVRGDSAAYFCASAAREYEQYFGPGTRLTVT.

This sequence joins TRBV6-1 and TRBJ1-5; D is unresolved. The ends were cut back, 0 bases at V and 7 bases at J, with 7 bases in the middle. This CDR3 region has 13 residues. Germline V lookup: CDR1 MNHNS, CDR2 SASEGT. The CDR3 loop is CASSEAALQPQHF. CDR3 nucleotide sequence: TGTGCCAGCAGTGAAGCGGCCCTGCAGCCCCAGCATTTT.

The chain links TRBV27 to TRBJ2-3; D is undetermined. The germline CDR1 and CDR2 sequences are MNHEY and SMNVEV (reference sequence). Deletions cut 2 bases from V and 6 bases from J, with 9 bases between. This CDR3 region has 13 residues. CDR3 DNA: TGTGCCAGCAGTTTAAGTGGCTGGGATACGCAGTATTTT. Residues: CASSLSGWDTQYF.

This clone has just one count. The CDR3 protein is CASSEPQGAPLHF. The CDR3 DNA is TGTGCCAGCAGTGAACCCCAGGGCGCACCCCTCCACTTT. The rearrangement uses TRBV6-1 and TRBJ1-6, with a weak D call TRBD1 (5 bases). The CDR3 loop spans 13 amino acids. Germline V gene data show CDR1 as MNHNS and CDR2 as SASEGT. Between the trimmed V and J ends, which lost 2 bases and 11 bases, there was a span of 10 bases.

This clone has just a few counts. The gene calls are TRBV19 and TRBJ2-2; 9 nucleotides align to TRBD1. Germline V lookup: CDR1 LNHDA, CDR2 SQIVND (reference sequence). This CDR3 spans 14 amino acids. The V gene end was trimmed by 7 bases and the J gene end by 7 bases; junction bases not matched to a gene: 7. The CDR3 nucleotides read TGTGCCAGTACCCTCGGACAGGGGAGCGGGGAGCTGTTTTTT. Its translation: CASTLGQGSGELFF.

This chain uses TRBV19 with TRBJ2-5, with D perhaps TRBD2 (5 bases). Germline assignment: CDR1 LNHDA and CDR2 SQIVND (reference sequence). Trimming left V 6 bases short and J 7 bases short, with 18 bases between. This CDR3 is 14 amino acids long. The CDR3 coding sequence is TGTGCCAGTAGGCCGACAACACCCGGAGGGACCCAGTACTTC. Protein: CASRPTTPGGTQYF.

This chain joins TRBV18 and TRBJ1-2; D call uncertain. The CDR3 runs to 15 residues. Germline assignment: CDR1 KGHSH and CDR2 LQKENI. Trimming pared 3 bases from V and 8 bases from J, leaving 19 bases between. The CDR3 bases are TGTGCCAGCTCACCCAGCGGACTTTTGGAGGTCGGCTACACCTTC. It translates to CASSPSGLLEVGYTF.

This clone has more than one count but fewer than ten. The V call is TRBV7-2, the J call TRBJ2-5; the D is unclear. Trimming shortened V by 2 bases and J by 5 bases, and 6 bases separated the two germline ends. Germline V gene data show CDR1 as SGHTA and CDR2 as FQGNSA. This CDR3 is built from 12 residues. CDR3 in DNA: TGTGCCAGCAGCTTAATCAGGGAGACCCAGTACTTC. This gives the protein CASSLIRETQYF.